This TCR beta chain derives from a study of neoadjuvant nivolumab and ipilimumab in lung cancer. The germline gives CDR1 ENHRY, CDR2 SYGVKD. The J segment lost 2 bases and the V segment lost 1 base, leaving 8 bases of the junction unmatched. The CDR3 contains 16 residues. This clone was seen only once. TCRdb keeps only in-frame clones here, not all; method: immunoSEQ multiplex PCR. Among around 30,000 clones listed, over 80% were seen once. The sequence came from an adult with non-small cell lung cancer. V and J are TRBV10-3 and TRBJ2-7; 7 positions agree with TRBD1. The input for sequencing was tumor tissue, taken after neoadjuvant nivolumab, alone or with ipilimumab, at or shortly before surgery. The CDR3 is CAISELRLDRAYEQYF. The CDR3 DNA reads as TGTGCCATCAGTGAGTTGAGGCTCGACAGGGCCTACGAGCAGTACTTC.